The 30 T cell receptor beta chains in this list originate from one sample, sequenced in a study of OX40 agonist ivuxolimab in advanced cancers. Clones were read by immunoSEQ multiplex PCR, and TCRdb kept only the in-frame ones, dropping some. The data hold around 75,000 clones, with around 92% observed a single time. This material consisted of CD4+ or CD8+ T cells sorted from blood, taken in a trial of the OX40 agonist ivuxolimab. The receptor set was obtained from an adult with an advanced solid tumor such as melanoma, head and neck, liver or kidney cancer.

This sequence joins TRBV12-1 and TRBJ2-2; whether TRBD2, the table's D call, matches the DNA was not checked. TRBV12-1 represents a pseudogene. This CDR3 contains 13 residues. CDR3 sequence: CASSPRGTGELFF. CDR3 nucleotides: TGTGCCAGCAGCCCACGGGGCACCGGGGAGCTGTTTTTT.

V and J are TRBV6-1 and TRBJ1-4, with TRBD1 matching 9 bases. Germline lookup yields CDR1 MNHNS and CDR2 SASEGT. Unmatched junction bases numbered 4, after V lost 6 bases and J lost 5 bases. The CDR3 length is 14 residues. Here the CDR3 reads CASRQGAWNEKLFF. CDR3 in DNA: TGTGCCAGCAGACAGGGGGCATGGAATGAAAAACTGTTTTTT.

This clone has more than one count but fewer than ten. The chain uses TRBV4-2 and TRBJ1-5, with unresolved D. This CDR3 is 15 amino acids long. CDR1 LGHNA and CDR2 YNFKEQ come from the germline V gene. Trimming shortened V by 1 base and J by 2 bases, and 9 bases separated the two germline ends. CDR3 amino acids: CASSQVGMGNQPQHF. In DNA, the CDR3 is TGTGCCAGCAGCCAAGTAGGGATGGGCAATCAGCCCCAGCATTTT.

CDR3 sequence: CASSQVAGETQYF. The CDR3, as DNA: TGCGCCAGCAGCCAAGTCGCGGGGGAGACCCAGTACTTC. The chain carries TRBV4-1 and TRBJ2-5, with D perhaps matching TRBD2 (6 bases). This CDR3 has 13 residues. Trimming left V 1 base short and J 5 bases short, with 8 bases between. Germline V gene data show CDR1 as MGHRA and CDR2 as YSYEKL.

The chain's CDR3 is CAISDAQGAGETQYF. CDR3 in DNA: TGTGCCATCAGTGACGCACAGGGGGCGGGGGAGACCCAGTACTTC. This chain joins TRBV10-3 and TRBJ2-5, with 9 positions matching TRBD1. Germline lookup yields CDR1 ENHRY and CDR2 SYGVKD. The CDR3 is made up of 15 amino acids. Unmatched junction bases numbered 7, after V lost 3 bases and J lost 5 bases.

The rearrangement uses TRBV5-6 and TRBJ2-3, with 15 bases that match TRBD2. CDR3 size: 17 residues. V trimming: 3 bases; J trimming: 2 bases; junction bases outside the gene matches: 4. CDR1 SGHDT and CDR2 YYEEEE come from the germline V gene. CDR3 DNA sequence: TGTGCCAGCAGCTCCGGGACTAGCGGGGGGTTCACAGATACGCAGTATTTT. This sequence encodes CASSSGTSGGFTDTQYF.

Concerning this clone: Germline and junction disagree at one end, which may indicate a read error. The rearrangement uses TRBV4-1 and TRBJ2-7; D unresolved. This CDR3 has 14 residues. Germline V gives CDR1 MGHRA, CDR2 YSYEKL. In DNA form, the CDR3 reads TGTGCCAGCAGCCAAGAGAGTAGGAGTTACGAGCAGTACTTC. This encodes CASSQESRSYEQYF.

In this sample, this clone turned up a few times. The rearrangement links TRBV11-2 to TRBJ1-5; no clear D. V dropped 5 bases and J dropped 0 bases, with 5 bases sitting between them. CDR3 size: 13 residues. CDR1 is SGHAT and CDR2 is FQNNGV in the germline V gene. CDR3 sequence reads: CASSLFSNQPQHF. CDR3 sequence (DNA): TGTGCCAGCAGCCTATTTAGCAATCAGCCCCAGCATTTT.

The rearrangement links TRBV4-1 to TRBJ2-1; 8 positions match TRBD2. Germline V gives CDR1 MGHRA, CDR2 YSYEKL. The trim removed 3 bases at V and 10 bases at J, leaving 11 bases unmatched. This CDR3 comprises 15 residues. CDR3 in amino acids: CASSHMRGADPEQFF. CDR3 DNA sequence: TGCGCCAGCAGCCATATGCGGGGGGCGGACCCAGAGCAGTTCTTC.

The V gene is TRBV10-3, the J gene TRBJ2-7; TRBD1 agrees at 8 bases. This CDR3 has 13 residues. V was pared by 8 bases and J by 1 base, with 4 bases of the junction left unmatched. In germline, CDR1 is ENHRY, CDR2 SYGVKD. The DNA for the CDR3 is TGTGCCATCCAGGACAGGGCTTCCTACGAGCAGTACTTC. It translates to CAIQDRASYEQYF.

V and J are TRBV15 and TRBJ2-1; tentative D call: TRBD2 (6 bases). The germline V gene has CDR1 LNHNV and CDR2 YYDKDF (reference sequence). The CDR3 sequence is 13 residues long. Trimming removed 1 base from V and 10 bases from J, with 11 bases in between. The CDR3: CATSRGGAGEQFF. The CDR3 DNA sequence: TGTGCCACCAGCAGAGGGGGTGCGGGGGAGCAGTTCTTC.

V and J are TRBV27 and TRBJ2-2; 11 bases map to TRBD1. The length of the CDR3 is 17 residues. J lost 7 bases, V lost 3 bases, and 10 bases had no gene match. Germline lookup yields CDR1 MNHEY and CDR2 SMNVEV (reference sequence). The CDR3 sequence is CASSLFAVGTGGGELFF. The CDR3 bases are TGTGCCAGCAGTTTGTTCGCGGTGGGGACAGGGGGCGGGGAGCTGTTTTTT.

This sequence joins TRBV19 and TRBJ1-4; TRBD1 aligns across 7 bases. V shed 6 bases, J shed 7 bases, and the junction held 8 bases outside the gene matches. CDR1 is LNHDA, CDR2 SQIVND, per germline (reference sequence). The CDR3 has 14 residues. Here the CDR3 reads CASSGEGGSEKLFF. The CDR3 nucleotides are TGTGCCAGTAGCGGGGAAGGGGGCAGTGAAAAACTGTTTTTT.

The V gene is TRBV5-1, the J gene TRBJ1-6; 9 bases fit TRBD1. The CDR3 has 16 residues. In germline, CDR1 is SGHRS, CDR2 YFSETQ. V shed 0 bases and J 4 bases; nucleotides not matched to a gene: 2. The CDR3 DNA follows: TGCGCCAGCAGCTTGGAGGGGACAGGGTATAATTCACCCCTCCACTTT. It yields the protein CASSLEGTGYNSPLHF.

This chain uses TRBV6-1 with TRBJ1-3; D remains ambiguous. The CDR3 has 16 amino acids. Germline lookup yields CDR1 MNHNS and CDR2 SASEGT. Trimming cost V 4 bases and J 0 bases, with 13 bases left between them. The CDR3 nucleotides read TGTGCCAGCAGTGGGCGGGTCGTCAGCTCTGGAAACACCATATATTTT. The encoded protein is CASSGRVVSSGNTIYF.

In regard to this clone: Sequence at one end of the junction differs from germline and may be a read error. This chain connects TRBV2 to TRBJ2-3; no clear D gene. In germline, CDR1 is SNHLY, CDR2 FYNNEI. CDR3 length: 10 residues. The chain's CDR3 is CASSEGHPHF. DNA of the CDR3: TGTGCCAGCAGTGAAGGCCACCCACATTTT.

This clone came up a few times. The chain uses TRBV6-6 and TRBJ2-3; tentative D call: TRBD2 (7 bases). Germline assignment: CDR1 MNHNY and CDR2 SVGAGI (reference sequence). V lost 0 bases, J lost 5 bases, and 15 bases lay in between. This CDR3 is 16 amino acids long. The CDR3 DNA reads TGTGCCAGCAGTTACTCTAGGGGGGGAATCGGAGATACGCAGTATTTT. It translates to CASSYSRGGIGDTQYF.

The chain uses TRBV4-1 and TRBJ2-3; 7 nucleotides line up with TRBD1. CDR3 size: 16 residues. Germline V lookup: CDR1 MGHRA, CDR2 YSYEKL. J lost 6 bases, V lost 1 base, and 10 bases had no gene match. This CDR3 is CASSQVVAGGADTQYF. CDR3 coding DNA: TGCGCCAGCAGCCAAGTAGTCGCAGGGGGTGCGGATACGCAGTATTTT.

The chain employs TRBV5-5 and TRBJ2-2; no firm D call. Looked up from germline, CDR1 is SGHKS and CDR2 is YYEKEE (reference sequence). Deletions cut 2 bases from V and 1 base from J, with 9 bases between. CDR3 size: 15 residues. The DNA of the CDR3 is TGTGCCAGCAGCTTAGAAGTATTGAACACCGGGGAGCTGTTTTTT. Its translation is CASSLEVLNTGELFF.

This clone was counted a few times. The gene calls are TRBV7-3 and TRBJ2-1; 14 bases line up with TRBD2. Per germline, CDR1 SGHTA and CDR2 FQGTGA. V dropped 3 bases and J dropped 9; count of bases not matched to a gene: 10. This CDR3 region has 17 residues. The CDR3 is CASSFTGTSGSGGEQFF. CDR3 sequence (DNA): TGTGCCAGCAGCTTCACCGGGACTAGCGGGAGTGGCGGTGAGCAGTTCTTC.

Only one count was recorded for this clone. This chain uses TRBV4-1 with TRBJ2-7; tentatively, D is TRBD1 (6 bases). The germline V and J ends were trimmed by 1 base and 4 bases, with 14 bases remaining between them. CDR3 length: 15 amino acids. Germline V gene data show CDR1 as MGHRA and CDR2 as YSYEKL. This chain's CDR3 is CASSQGGQGWYEQYF. CDR3 bases: TGCGCCAGCAGCCAAGGGGGGCAGGGTTGGTACGAGCAGTACTTC.

This chain links TRBV6-4 with TRBJ2-1; 11 nucleotides align to TRBD2. The trim removed 3 bases at V and 2 bases at J, leaving 0 bases unmatched. This CDR3 comprises 15 residues. The germline V gene encodes CDR1 MRHNA and CDR2 SNTAGT. CDR3 sequence: CASSELAGAYNEQFF. CDR3 coding DNA: TGTGCCAGCAGTGAACTAGCGGGGGCCTACAATGAGCAGTTCTTC.

The chain carries TRBV7-2 and TRBJ2-5, with D possibly being TRBD2 (6 bases). V shed 5 bases and J shed 6 bases, with 13 bases lying between them. CDR1 is SGHTA and CDR2 is FQGNSA in the germline V gene. The CDR3 spans 13 residues. The CDR3 protein is CASSAGSGKTQYF. CDR3 in DNA: TGTGCCAGCAGCGCGGGAAGTGGGAAGACCCAGTACTTC.

The chain joins TRBV2 to TRBJ2-7; D unclear. There are 14 residues in the CDR3. Germline CDR1 SNHLY, CDR2 FYNNEI. V dropped 7 bases and J dropped 2 bases, with 15 bases sitting between them. CDR3 loop: CASKGRTGPYEQYF. The CDR3 bases are TGTGCCAGCAAGGGAAGGACGGGTCCCTACGAGCAGTACTTC.

The chain is built from TRBV18 and TRBJ2-1, with 9 bases matching TRBD2. Unmatched junction bases numbered 8, after V lost 0 bases and J lost 5 bases. This CDR3 spans 17 amino acids. Looked up from germline, CDR1 is KGHSH and CDR2 is LQKENI. The DNA for the CDR3 is TGTGCCAGCTCACCACCCGTGACTAGCGGAGTCCACAATGAGCAGTTCTTC. Translating it yields CASSPPVTSGVHNEQFF.

The gene calls are TRBV7-9 and TRBJ2-2; tentative D call: TRBD2 (6 bases). CDR3 length: 15 amino acids. V was cut by 2 bases and J by 1 base, with 8 bases left in between. Germline V gives CDR1 SEHNR, CDR2 FQNEAQ (reference sequence). The CDR3 DNA follows: TGTGCCAGCAGCTTATGGGGAGGGAACACCGGGGAGCTGTTTTTT. This gives the protein CASSLWGGNTGELFF.

The chain uses TRBV4-1 and TRBJ2-5; 8 bases align to TRBD1. The trim removed 2 bases at V and 0 bases at J, leaving 2 bases unmatched. The germline CDR1 and CDR2 sequences are MGHRA and YSYEKL. The CDR3 length is 15 residues. The CDR3 protein is CASSQPDRDQETQYF. The CDR3, as DNA: TGCGCCAGCAGCCAACCGGACAGGGACCAAGAGACCCAGTACTTC.

This rearrangement joins TRBV7-9 to TRBJ2-1, with D perhaps TRBD2 (6 bases). Trimming cost V 5 bases and J 2 bases, with 13 bases left between them. This CDR3 region has 15 residues. Looked up from germline, CDR1 is SEHNR and CDR2 is FQNEAQ (reference sequence). This CDR3 reads CASSPLATTYNEQFF. For the CDR3, the DNA is TGTGCCAGCAGCCCCCTAGCGACTACCTACAATGAGCAGTTCTTC.

V usage is TRBV7-6 and J usage is TRBJ2-7; no definite D call. This CDR3 spans 16 amino acids. Trimming shortened V by 6 bases and J by 0 bases, and 18 bases separated the two germline ends. Per the germline V gene, CDR1 is SGHVS and CDR2 is FNYEAQ. The CDR3 DNA follows: TGTGCCAGCAGGCGAGGTCCCGGCCGTAACTCCTACGAGCAGTACTTC. Its protein product is CASRRGPGRNSYEQYF. Together with reference TRBV7-6 and TRBJ2-7, the CDR3 gives the full variable domain: GAGVSQSPRYKVTKRGQDVALRCDPISGHVSLYWYRQALGQGPEFLTYFNYEAQQDKSGLPNDRFSAERPEGSISTLTIQRTEQRDSAMYRCASRRGPGRNSYEQYFGPGTRLTVT.

The chain joins TRBV6-5 to TRBJ2-1; D uncertain. Trimming removed 1 base from V and 8 bases from J, with 6 bases in between. Germline-derived CDR1 and CDR2 are MNHEY and SVGAGI. This CDR3 has 12 residues. CDR3 DNA sequence: TGTGCCAGCAGTTACTTCGGCGATGAGCAGTTCTTC. Translating it yields CASSYFGDEQFF.